This note documents a single T cell receptor beta chain sequence. The target antigen is unknown. TCRdb re-called the reads with MiXCR, one entry per CDR3 protein. The sample gives 300,000 to 400,000 distinct CDR3 sequences, just under 30% of which show up once; about 20% is in the top ten. These data belong to a study of T cell repertoires in cytomegalovirus infection. Study details: Alongside well-studied HLA-B-restricted CMV epitopes, recently identified HLA-C-restricted CMV epitopes were also used. Public TCR beta signature analysis indicated the presence of both CMV infection and matching HLA type. General observations from the study: The study found HLA-C-restricted CMV-specific TCR beta clonotypes dominating the ex vivo response.

Trimming cost V 3 bases and J 6 bases; bases outside gene matches: 0. There are 13 residues in the CDR3. From germline, CDR1 is SGHRS and CDR2 YFSETQ. This sequence joins TRBV5-1 and TRBJ2-7, with 13 bases fitting TRBD2. The specimen comprised cultured PBMCs, sampled from culture after CMV antigen stimulation. The clonotype comes from a human donor in good health (CMV status not recorded). Some clones in this sample may be carry-over from other donors' samples. CDR3 residues: CASSWTSGGEQYF. The CDR3 coding sequence is TGCGCCAGCAGCTGGACTAGCGGGGGCGAGCAGTACTTC.